These 24 T cell receptor beta chains came from one sample sequenced in a study of cytomegalovirus exposure and HLA in healthy donors. Amplification used 60 Vbeta primers and 13 Jbeta primers. Libraries were prepared by immunoSEQ multiplex PCR; TCRdb keeps only in-frame clonotypes and omits some of them. The data hold around 160,000 clones, with roughly 80% observed a single time. The specimen sequenced was PBMCs. These receptors all come from a woman between 40 and 50 years old in good health and CMV-seropositive.

The V gene is TRBV27, the J gene TRBJ2-1; TRBD1 aligns across 7 bases. The ends lost 4 bases at V and 5 bases at J; junction bases unmatched: 11. Germline V gene sequence: CDR1 MNHEY, CDR2 SMNVEV (reference sequence). This CDR3 has 16 residues. The CDR3 DNA reads as TGTGCCAGCAGTTCCTATGACAGGGCCCTTAACAATGAGCAGTTCTTC. This encodes CASSSYDRALNNEQFF.

The chain carries TRBV27 and TRBJ2-3, with TRBD2 identical over 12 bases. In germline, CDR1 is MNHEY, CDR2 SMNVEV (reference sequence). The CDR3 spans 15 residues. Trimming at V came to 2 bases and at J to 6 bases, leaving 3 bases not matched to a gene. The CDR3 region is CASSLGLAGGDTQYF. In DNA, the CDR3 is TGTGCCAGCAGTTTAGGCCTAGCGGGGGGGGATACGCAGTATTTT.

As to this clone: This specimen includes other DNA sequences encoding the same CDR3. The V gene is TRBV5-1, the J gene TRBJ2-5; D remains ambiguous. CDR1 is SGHRS, CDR2 YFSETQ, per germline. Trimming shortened V by 0 bases and J by 2 bases, and 5 bases separated the two germline ends. This CDR3 region has 13 residues. The CDR3 sequence: CASSLGQQETQYF. The CDR3 DNA is TGCGCCAGCAGCTTGGGGCAGCAAGAGACCCAGTACTTC.

As for this clone: Other nucleotide sequences from this sample produce the same CDR3. V gene TRBV19 combines with J gene TRBJ2-3, with 9 bases lining up with TRBD1. J was trimmed by 4 bases and V by 4 bases; bases with no gene match: 3. Germline CDR1 and CDR2: LNHDA and SQIVND (reference sequence). The CDR3 runs 14 residues. CDR3 sequence: CASSTGQGADTQYF. In nucleotides, the CDR3 is TGTGCCAGTAGTACGGGACAGGGCGCAGATACGCAGTATTTT.

The chain joins TRBV13 to TRBJ2-1; D not certain. This CDR3 is built from 14 residues. Trimming shortened V by 8 bases and J by 0 bases, and 11 bases separated the two germline ends. Per the germline V gene, CDR1 is PRHDT and CDR2 is FYEKMQ (reference sequence). The CDR3 sequence is CASARLSSYNEQFF. The CDR3 DNA follows: TGTGCCAGCGCGCGACTGAGCTCCTACAATGAGCAGTTCTTC.

V and J are TRBV2 and TRBJ2-1; a weak D match, TRBD2 (6 bases). The CDR3 has 15 residues. Germline V gene data show CDR1 as SNHLY and CDR2 as FYNNEI. Trimming stripped 2 bases from V and 6 bases from J, with 14 bases between. The CDR3 DNA is TGTGCCAGCAGTGAATCCGGGAGAAGGCTCAATGAGCAGTTCTTC. It is translated as CASSESGRRLNEQFF.

V and J are TRBV4-1 and TRBJ2-2; TRBD1 is a possible D gene (6 bases). CDR1 and CDR2 (germline): MGHRA, YSYEKL. This CDR3 has 18 residues. Trimming left V 2 bases short and J 0 bases short, with 16 bases between. CDR3 sequence: CASSQLREGQTNTGELFF. DNA for the CDR3: TGCGCCAGCAGCCAACTACGGGAAGGACAGACGAACACCGGGGAGCTGTTTTTT.

The gene calls are TRBV6-6 and TRBJ2-1, with 7 bases that match TRBD2. The CDR3 length is 14 residues. J lost 0 bases, V lost 7 bases, and 3 bases had no gene match. Per germline, CDR1 MNHNY and CDR2 SVGAGI (reference sequence). The CDR3 region has the DNA TGTGCCAGCACTGGGACTACCTCCTACAATGAGCAGTTCTTC. As protein: CASTGTTSYNEQFF.

This sequence joins TRBV19 and TRBJ2-6; 7 positions agree with TRBD2. The germline V gene has CDR1 LNHDA and CDR2 SQIVND (reference sequence). After removal of 2 bases from V and 2 bases from J, the junction contained 9 bases not matched to a gene. The CDR3 loop spans 18 amino acids. The DNA of the CDR3 is TGTGCCAGTAGTATACCCGGGAGGAGGGTGGCTGGGGCCAACGTCCTGACTTTC. As protein: CASSIPGRRVAGANVLTF. The full variable domain, with the rest looked up from reference TRBV19 and TRBJ2-6, is DGGITQSPKYLFRKEGQNVTLSCEQNLNHDAMYWYRQDPGQGLRLIYYSQIVNDFQKGDIAEGYSVSREKKESFPLTVTSAQKNPTAFYLCASSIPGRRVAGANVLTFGAGSRLTVL.

This chain links TRBV7-9 with TRBJ2-7; perhaps TRBD1 as D (8 bases). This CDR3 is built from 13 residues. Germline V gene data show CDR1 as SEHNR and CDR2 as FQNEAQ (reference sequence). Trimming took off 4 bases at V and 12 bases at J, with 19 bases between the two ends. CDR3 sequence: CASSSRQGTGGYF. Written as DNA, the CDR3 is TGTGCCAGCAGCTCCCGACAGGGGACGGGGGGGTACTTC.

The V and J genes are TRBV5-4 and TRBJ1-1; perhaps TRBD1 as D (5 bases). V dropped 2 bases and J dropped 6 bases, with 11 bases sitting between them. Per germline, CDR1 SGHNT and CDR2 YYREEE (reference sequence). The CDR3 is made up of 13 amino acids. The CDR3 sequence is CASSLGERAEAFF. The CDR3 DNA reads as TGTGCCAGCAGCTTAGGGGAAAGAGCTGAAGCTTTCTTT. Based on the CDR3 plus reference TRBV5-4 and TRBJ1-1, the full variable domain is ETGVTQSPTHLIKTRGQQVTLRCSSQSGHNTVSWYQQALGQGPQFIFQYYREEENGRGNFPPRFSGLQFPNYSSELNVNALELDDSALYLCASSLGERAEAFFGQGTRLTVV.

The chain links TRBV5-8 to TRBJ2-5, with 7 bases matching TRBD2. TRBJ2-7 matches the DNA end more closely, so the J call is doubtful. CDR1 is SGHTS and CDR2 is YDEGEE in the germline V gene. The CDR3 spans 17 residues. CDR3 coding DNA: TGTGCCAGCAGCTTGGGAGTAGCGGGCGGCTTCTCCTACGAGCAGTACTTC. Its protein product is CASSLGVAGGFSYEQYF.

Written as DNA, the CDR3 is TGTGCCAGCAGTTTAGGGACTAGGTACAATGAGCAGTTCTTC. Encoded protein: CASSLGTRYNEQFF. V gene TRBV27 combines with J gene TRBJ2-1; 8 nucleotides align to TRBD2. The trim removed 2 bases at V and 4 bases at J, leaving 1 base unmatched. CDR1 MNHEY and CDR2 SMNVEV come from the germline V gene (reference sequence). The CDR3 has 14 amino acids.

The chain carries TRBV7-2 and TRBJ1-1, with 8 bases fitting TRBD1. Germline CDR1 SGHTA, CDR2 FQGNSA. The junction had 6 bases not matched to a gene; V was cut back by 4 bases and J by 5 bases. This CDR3 contains 14 residues. This CDR3 is CASSSTGVGTEAFF. Written as DNA, the CDR3 is TGTGCCAGCAGCTCGACAGGGGTTGGAACTGAAGCTTTCTTT.

This clone showed up just a few times. CDR3 amino acids: CASSPSGDSYNEQFF. Here the CDR3 DNA reads TGCGCCAGCAGCCCGTCTGGGGACAGCTACAATGAGCAGTTCTTC. This chain joins TRBV5-1 and TRBJ2-1; TRBD1 matches at 7 bases. Trimming took 4 bases from V and 3 from J; bases not matched to a gene: 7. The CDR3 length is 15 residues. In germline, CDR1 is SGHRS, CDR2 YFSETQ.

The chain combines TRBV10-2 with TRBJ1-5; the D is unclear. The V gene's germline CDR1 is WSHSY and CDR2 SAAADI. V was shortened by 5 bases and J by 3 bases, with 8 bases between the two germline ends. There are 13 residues in the CDR3. This chain's CDR3 is CASSYRYNQPQHF. CDR3 sequence (DNA): TGCGCCAGCAGTTACCGGTACAATCAGCCCCAGCATTTT.

V and J are TRBV6-1 and TRBJ2-7; 13 bases are a match to TRBD2. Per the germline V gene, CDR1 is MNHNS and CDR2 is SASEGT. This CDR3 contains 16 residues. V lost 2 bases and J lost 6; bases outside the gene matches: 7. The CDR3 nucleotides are TGTGCCAGCAGTGAAAGTCCTACTAGCGGGAGGGCCGAGCAGTACTTC. Protein product: CASSESPTSGRAEQYF.

The V gene is TRBV7-2, the J gene TRBJ2-7; D possibly corresponds to TRBD2 (6 bases). The CDR3 is 15 amino acids. From germline, CDR1 is SGHTA and CDR2 FQGNSA. V dropped 2 bases and J dropped 3 bases, with 14 bases sitting between them. CDR3: CASSLTSGVGYEQYF. The DNA of the CDR3 is TGTGCCAGCAGCTTAACTTCGGGAGTGGGCTACGAGCAGTACTTC.

This clone was found once. The V call is TRBV6-5, the J call TRBJ1-5, with D possibly being TRBD1 (5 bases). The V gene lost 4 bases and the J gene lost 3 bases, with 7 bases spanning the gap. There are 13 residues in the CDR3. Germline V lookup: CDR1 MNHEY, CDR2 SVGAGI. The CDR3 sequence: CASSWGLNQPQHF. Here the CDR3 DNA reads TGTGCCAGCAGTTGGGGACTCAATCAGCCCCAGCATTTT.

The chain has TRBV10-1 and TRBJ1-1; weak D call: TRBD1 (6 bases). This CDR3 is 17 amino acids long. Germline V CDR1 and CDR2: WNHNN, SYGVQD (reference sequence). V was trimmed by 3 bases and J by 1 base, leaving 18 bases between them. The CDR3 is CASSEWDIKRKNTEAFF. The CDR3 DNA reads as TGCGCCAGCAGTGAATGGGACATCAAAAGAAAGAACACTGAAGCTTTCTTT.

This clone appeared a few times. V and J are TRBV5-4 and TRBJ2-5; 9 bases map to TRBD2. V lost 4 bases, J lost 5 bases, and 12 bases stayed unmatched. The CDR3 consists of 16 residues. CDR1 is SGHNT, CDR2 YYREEE, per germline (reference sequence). CDR3 bases: TGTGCCAGCAGCCTACCCCGAGCGGGGGGCCGGGAGACCCAGTACTTC. Translated: CASSLPRAGGRETQYF.

This clone has a handful of counts. The rearrangement joins TRBV19 to TRBJ2-1; 9 nucleotides line up with TRBD2. Trimming at V came to 10 bases and at J to 4 bases, leaving 11 bases not matched to a gene. This CDR3 region has 15 residues. Per germline, CDR1 LNHDA and CDR2 SQIVND (reference sequence). The DNA of the CDR3 is TGTGCCACCAAAGGATGGAGCGGGGGGTACAATGAGCAGTTCTTC. Protein: CATKGWSGGYNEQFF.

This chain uses TRBV2 with TRBJ2-5; the D gene is possibly TRBD2 (6 bases). Germline-derived CDR1 and CDR2 are SNHLY and FYNNEI. CDR3 length: 17 amino acids. V was clipped by 0 bases and J by 7 bases, with 21 bases between them. CDR3 sequence (DNA): TGTGCCAGCAGTGAAGCGCTTGGGGCTAGCGCGTCGGCGACCCAGTACTTC. As protein: CASSEALGASASATQYF.

The chain links TRBV10-2 to TRBJ2-1, with D perhaps matching TRBD2 (6 bases). CDR1 WSHSY and CDR2 SAAADI come from the germline V gene. V was trimmed by 3 bases and J by 5 bases, leaving 17 bases between them. The length of the CDR3 is 16 residues. Here the CDR3 reads CASSEPTPAGHNEQFF. The CDR3 DNA reads as TGCGCCAGCAGTGAACCGACCCCAGCGGGCCACAATGAGCAGTTCTTC.